The subject of this entry is one TCR beta chain. Its antigen is undetermined. The germline gives CDR1 MGHRA, CDR2 YSYEKL. Trimming took off 3 bases at V and 2 bases at J, with 12 bases between the two ends. The CDR3 has 15 residues. These data originate in a study of vaccination and CD4 T cells after COVID-19. Study context: In culture, cells were exposed to overlapping spike peptides from SARS-CoV-2, HCoV-NL63, HCoV-OC43 and HCoV-229E.

Findings of the study overall: The median count of SARS-CoV-2-reactive clonotypes rose from about 22 to 38, not significantly.

The Oncomine TCR Beta short-read assay was applied to DNA of cultured CD4+ T cells. Extraction of genomic DNA was performed on cultured CD4+ T cells. One entry per CDR3 protein results from TCRdb running MiXCR on the PCR reads. This sample has over 20,000 distinct CDR3 sequences; roughly 37% occur once, and the top ten carry around 20%. The treatment is: approximately 10-day PBMC culture with coronavirus spike peptide pools or control peptides (ViraFEST assay). With peptide pools, ViraFEST first expanded antigen-specific T cells and afterwards sequenced their TCRs. Sequencing used CD4+ T cells from blood, cultured in vitro, obtained before SARS-CoV-2 vaccination. The source of this sequence is a human donor who received a COVID-19 vaccine. The chain joins TRBV4-1 to TRBJ2-3, with a possible D match to TRBD2 (5 bases). In nucleotides, the CDR3 is TGCGCCAGCAGCCACGGGAAGGTTCTCACAGATACGCAGTATTTT. Its translation is CASSHGKVLTDTQYF.